The 12 T cell receptor beta chains below all came from one sample that was sequenced in a study of post-analysis software for immune sequencing data. cDNA libraries for TCR beta contained unique molecular identifiers. TCRdb fed the PCR reads into MiXCR, producing one record per CDR3 protein. Of about 210,000 distinct CDR3 sequences listed, about 30% are singletons. These TCRs are of unknown antigen specificity. Study-wide findings and caveats: Controls showed lower frequencies than patients for several TRBV segments, and TRBV5-6, TRBV5-1 and TRBV20-1 were among these.

The sample was blood. Every receptor here comes from a girl aged 2 to 17 with multiple sclerosis.

This clonotype was seen a few times. This chain connects TRBV2 to TRBJ1-5; 7 bases match TRBD1. Trimming cost V 3 bases and J 0 bases; bases outside gene matches: 11. The germline gives CDR1 SNHLY, CDR2 FYNNEI. The CDR3 runs to 18 residues. CDR3 region: CASSEAVDREYSNQPQHF. CDR3 nucleotides: TGTGCCAGCAGTGAGGCTGTCGACAGGGAATATAGCAATCAGCCCCAGCATTTT. The full variable domain, with the rest looked up from reference TRBV2 and TRBJ1-5, is EPEVTQTPSHQVTQMGQEVILRCVPISNHLYFYWYRQILGQKVEFLVSFYNNEISEKSEIFDDQFSVERPDGSNFTLKIRSTKLEDSAMYFCASSEAVDREYSNQPQHFGDGTRLSIL.

V gene TRBV7-2 combines with J gene TRBJ2-3, with D maybe TRBD2 (5 bases). V was cut by 4 bases and J by 1 base, with 15 bases left in between. Germline loops: CDR1 SGHTA, CDR2 FQGNSA. The CDR3 totals 16 residues. CDR3 residues: CASSSPRGGGTDTQYF. The CDR3 DNA is TGTGCCAGCAGCTCCCCCCGCGGAGGCGGCACAGATACGCAGTATTTT.

This clonotype was seen more than once but under ten times. V and J are TRBV5-1 and TRBJ2-5, with D possibly TRBD2 on 5 matching bases. The CDR3 length is 13 residues. The germline V gene encodes CDR1 SGHRS and CDR2 YFSETQ. V was pared by 4 bases and J by 5 bases, with 12 bases between. DNA of the CDR3: TGCGCCAGCAGCCTAGCCCCAGAGGAGACCCAGTACTTC. This encodes CASSLAPEETQYF.

This clonotype has more than one count but fewer than ten. This chain connects TRBV3-1 to TRBJ1-5, with D hard to call. This CDR3 is built from 14 residues. V lost 2 bases and J 7 bases, leaving 12 bases between the germline ends. Germline V gene sequence: CDR1 LGHDT, CDR2 YNNKEL (reference sequence). CDR3 sequence reads: CASSQTDSRQPQHF. The CDR3 coding sequence is TGTGCCAGCAGCCAAACCGACTCCCGCCAGCCCCAGCATTTT.

The chain is built from TRBV18 and TRBJ2-1, with 12 nucleotides matching TRBD1. CDR1 is KGHSH and CDR2 is LQKENI in the germline V gene. With V trimmed by 2 bases and J by 8 bases, 1 base remained unmatched. CDR3 length: 14 residues. CDR3 loop: CASSPGTGGDEQFF. Written as DNA, the CDR3 is TGTGCCAGCTCACCAGGGACAGGGGGCGATGAGCAGTTCTTC.

In its sample, this clonotype was seen a few times. This chain uses TRBV28 with TRBJ2-1; D gene uncertain. CDR3 size: 13 residues. Germline CDR1 reads MDHEN; CDR2 reads SYDVKM. V dropped 3 bases and J dropped 10 bases, with 13 bases sitting between them. The CDR3 region is CASSFRVEREQFF. The DNA for the CDR3 is TGTGCCAGCAGTTTTAGGGTTGAACGGGAGCAGTTCTTC. The full variable domain, with the rest looked up from reference TRBV28 and TRBJ2-1, is DVKVTQSSRYLVKRTGEKVFLECVQDMDHENMFWYRQDPGLGLRLIYFSYDVKMKEKGDIPEGYSVSREKKERFSLILESASTNQTSMYLCASSFRVEREQFFGPGTRLTVL.

This clonotype was picked up a small number of times. The rearrangement uses TRBV28 and TRBJ2-3; 11 positions match TRBD2. Germline V gives CDR1 MDHEN, CDR2 SYDVKM. The CDR3 covers 17 residues. V lost 6 bases to trimming and J lost 3 bases; unmatched junction nucleotides: 11. CDR3 coding DNA: TGTGCCAGCAGCCTCCTTACTAGCGGGAGCATTACAGATACGCAGTATTTT. Amino acid sequence: CASSLLTSGSITDTQYF.

To note about this clonotype: A much larger clonotype is one base distant, so this may be a read error. The chain employs TRBV18 and TRBJ2-7, with a weak D call TRBD2 (5 bases). The CDR3 has 14 amino acids. The germline CDR1 and CDR2 sequences are KGHSH and LQKENI. The CDR3 DNA sequence: TGTGCCAGCTCACCGTTTCGCGACTCGGAGGAGCGGTACTTC. Its translation: CASSPFRDSEERYF.

V gene TRBV24-1 combines with J gene TRBJ1-5; weak D call: TRBD1 (5 bases). The CDR3 is 14 residues long. Germline V CDR1 and CDR2: KGHDR, SFDVKD. Trimming took off 0 bases at V and 7 bases at J, with 9 bases between the two ends. As DNA, the CDR3 is TGTGCCACCAGTGATTTGGGGGCTAGCCAGCCCCAGCATTTT. Encoded protein: CATSDLGASQPQHF.

About this clonotype itself: This may come from a read error, since a much larger clone is one base off. The chain joins TRBV3-1 to TRBJ2-5; 7 nucleotides agree with TRBD1. This CDR3 is built from 14 residues. Germline V gene data show CDR1 as LGHDT and CDR2 as YNNKEL (reference sequence). The CDR3 DNA follows: TGTGTCAGCAGCCAACCAGACAGGGCCGAGACCCAGTACTTC. Encoded protein: CVSSQPDRAETQYF.

This clonotype was counted at least ten times. The genes are TRBV5-1 and TRBJ2-7; no clear D. Germline V lookup: CDR1 SGHRS, CDR2 YFSETQ. Trimming pared 4 bases from V and 1 base from J, leaving 9 bases between. The CDR3 covers 13 residues. CDR3 sequence (DNA): TGCGCCAGCAGCATTGGGAATTCCTACGAGCAGTACTTC. Translation gives CASSIGNSYEQYF.

Worth noting for this clonotype: A much larger clone sits a single nucleotide away, making a read error possible. The chain employs TRBV15 and TRBJ2-4; TRBD1 might be the D (6 bases). The assigned J gene may be wrong: the sequence end matches TRBJ2-7 better. The CDR3 consists of 15 residues. From germline, CDR1 is LNHNV and CDR2 YYDKDF (reference sequence). CDR3: CAASRVGQWPYEQYF. The CDR3 nucleotides read TGTGCCGCCAGCAGAGTAGGACAGTGGCCCTACGAGCAGTACTTC.